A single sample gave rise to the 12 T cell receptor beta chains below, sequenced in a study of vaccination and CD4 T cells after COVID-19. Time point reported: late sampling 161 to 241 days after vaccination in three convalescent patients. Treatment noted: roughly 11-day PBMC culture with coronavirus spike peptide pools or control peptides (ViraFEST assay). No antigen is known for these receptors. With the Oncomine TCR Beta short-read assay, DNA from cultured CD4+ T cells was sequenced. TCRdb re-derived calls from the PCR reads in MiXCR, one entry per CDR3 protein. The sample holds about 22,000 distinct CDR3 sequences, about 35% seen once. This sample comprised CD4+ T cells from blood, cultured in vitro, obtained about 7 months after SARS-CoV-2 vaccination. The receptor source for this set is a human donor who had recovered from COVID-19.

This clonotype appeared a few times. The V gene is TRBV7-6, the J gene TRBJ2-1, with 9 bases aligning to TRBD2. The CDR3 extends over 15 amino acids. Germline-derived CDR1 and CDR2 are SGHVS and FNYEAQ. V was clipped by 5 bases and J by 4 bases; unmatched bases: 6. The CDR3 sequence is CASSLSGGSYNEQFF. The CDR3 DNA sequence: TGTGCCAGCAGCCTTAGCGGGGGATCGTACAATGAGCAGTTCTTC.

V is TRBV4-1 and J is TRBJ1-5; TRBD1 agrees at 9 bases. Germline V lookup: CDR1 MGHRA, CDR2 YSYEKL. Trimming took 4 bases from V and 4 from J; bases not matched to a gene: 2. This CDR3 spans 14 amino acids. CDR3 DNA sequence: TGCGCCAGCAGCCTACAGGGGGCGAATCAGCCCCAGCATTTT. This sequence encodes CASSLQGANQPQHF.

CDR3 sequence reads: CSARGTGFHYGYTF. In nucleotides, the CDR3 is TGCAGTGCTAGAGGGACAGGGTTTCACTATGGCTACACCTTC. V usage is TRBV20-1 and J usage is TRBJ1-2, with 8 bases lining up with TRBD1. Per the germline V gene, CDR1 is DFQATT and CDR2 is SNEGSKA (reference sequence). The junction had 4 bases not matched to a gene; V was cut back by 1 base and J by 3 bases. The CDR3 contains 14 residues.

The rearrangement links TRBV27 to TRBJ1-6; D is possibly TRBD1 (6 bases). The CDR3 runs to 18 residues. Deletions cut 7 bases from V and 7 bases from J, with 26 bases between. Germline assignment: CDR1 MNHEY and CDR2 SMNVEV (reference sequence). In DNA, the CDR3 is TGTGCCAGCAAACACCAATTGCAGGGTAGGGGGTTGAATTCACCCCTCCACTTT. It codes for CASKHQLQGRGLNSPLHF.

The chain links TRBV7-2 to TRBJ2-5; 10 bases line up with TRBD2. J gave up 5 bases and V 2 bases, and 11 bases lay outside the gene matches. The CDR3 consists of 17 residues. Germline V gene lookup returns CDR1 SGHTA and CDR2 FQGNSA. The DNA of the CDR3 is TGTGCCAGCAGCTTATACCGGCTAGCGGGAGCAGGCGAGACCCAGTACTTC. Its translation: CASSLYRLAGAGETQYF.

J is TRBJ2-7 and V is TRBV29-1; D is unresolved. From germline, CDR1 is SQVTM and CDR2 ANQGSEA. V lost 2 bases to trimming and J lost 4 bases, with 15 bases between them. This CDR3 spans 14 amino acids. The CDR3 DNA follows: TGCAGCGTTGAATACCCCCCCCGTCCTTACGAGCAGTACTTC. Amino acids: CSVEYPPRPYEQYF.

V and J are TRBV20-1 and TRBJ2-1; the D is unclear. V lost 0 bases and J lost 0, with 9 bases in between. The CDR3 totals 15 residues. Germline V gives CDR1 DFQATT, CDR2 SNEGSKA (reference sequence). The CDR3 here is CSARDILISYNEQFF. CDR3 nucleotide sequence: TGCAGTGCTAGAGACATACTGATCTCCTACAATGAGCAGTTCTTC.

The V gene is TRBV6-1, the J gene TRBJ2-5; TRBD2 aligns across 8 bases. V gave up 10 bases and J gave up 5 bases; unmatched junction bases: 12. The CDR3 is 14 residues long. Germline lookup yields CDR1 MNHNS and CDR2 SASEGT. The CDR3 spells CATGPGGVGETQYF. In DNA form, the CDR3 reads TGTGCCACCGGCCCGGGGGGGGTGGGTGAGACCCAGTACTTC.

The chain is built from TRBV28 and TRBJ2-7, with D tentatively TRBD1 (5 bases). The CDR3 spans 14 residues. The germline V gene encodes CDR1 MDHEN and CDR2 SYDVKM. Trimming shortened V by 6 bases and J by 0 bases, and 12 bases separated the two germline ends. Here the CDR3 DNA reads TGTGCCAGCAGAACTGTAGGGGACTCCTACGAGCAGTACTTC. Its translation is CASRTVGDSYEQYF.

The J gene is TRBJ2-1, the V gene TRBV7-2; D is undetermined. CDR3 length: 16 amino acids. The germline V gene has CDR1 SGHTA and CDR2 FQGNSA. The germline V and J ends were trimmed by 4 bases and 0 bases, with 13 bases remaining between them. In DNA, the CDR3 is TGTGCCAGCAGCTCCGAATCAACACTCTCCTACAATGAGCAGTTCTTC. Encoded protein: CASSSESTLSYNEQFF.

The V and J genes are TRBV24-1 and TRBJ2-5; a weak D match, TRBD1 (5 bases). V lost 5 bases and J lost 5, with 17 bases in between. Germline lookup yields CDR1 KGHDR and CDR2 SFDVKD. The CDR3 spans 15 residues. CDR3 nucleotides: TGTGCCACCAGTGGCGGACGTGCAGGGTGGGAGACCCAGTACTTC. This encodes CATSGGRAGWETQYF.

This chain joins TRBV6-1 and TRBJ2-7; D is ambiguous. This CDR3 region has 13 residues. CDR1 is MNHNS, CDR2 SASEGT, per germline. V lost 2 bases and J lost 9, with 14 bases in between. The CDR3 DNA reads TGTGCCAGCAGTGAATGGGCTACATTGGGGCAGTACTTC. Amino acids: CASSEWATLGQYF.